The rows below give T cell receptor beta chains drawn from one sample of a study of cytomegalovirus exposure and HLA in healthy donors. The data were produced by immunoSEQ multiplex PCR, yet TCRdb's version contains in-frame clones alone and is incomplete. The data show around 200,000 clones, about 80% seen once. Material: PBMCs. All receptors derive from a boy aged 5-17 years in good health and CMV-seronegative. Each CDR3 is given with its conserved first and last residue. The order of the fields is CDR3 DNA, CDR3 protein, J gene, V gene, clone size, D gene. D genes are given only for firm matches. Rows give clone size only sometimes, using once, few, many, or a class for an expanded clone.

cdr3_nt: TGCAGCGTTGGGAGAACGACAGAGAGCTACACCTTC
cdr3_aa: CSVGRTTESYTF
j_call: TRBJ1-2
v_call: TRBV29-1
clone_size: .
d_call: .

cdr3_nt: TGTGCCAGTCGCCTCGGACTCCCTAACTATGGCTACACCTTC
cdr3_aa: CASRLGLPNYGYTF
j_call: TRBJ1-2
v_call: TRBV19
clone_size: .
d_call: .

cdr3_nt: TGTGCCAGCTCACCACTCGGTATGACCCAGGGCTCTGGAAACACCATATATTTT
cdr3_aa: CASSPLGMTQGSGNTIYF
j_call: TRBJ1-3
v_call: TRBV18
clone_size: .
d_call: .

cdr3_nt: TGTGCCAGCAGTTACCCCCTGAACAGGGGTGGCGGCTACACCTTC
cdr3_aa: CASSYPLNRGGGYTF
j_call: TRBJ1-2
v_call: TRBV6-5
clone_size: .
d_call: TRBD1

cdr3_nt: TGTGCCAGCAGCTTAGGGCTAACTGAAGCTTTCTTT
cdr3_aa: CASSLGLTEAFF
j_call: TRBJ1-1
v_call: TRBV13
clone_size: .
d_call: .

cdr3_nt: TGTGCCAGTAGTATAGTTCCTTTCGCGGAGCAGTTCTTC
cdr3_aa: CASSIVPFAEQFF
j_call: TRBJ2-1
v_call: TRBV19
clone_size: .
d_call: .

cdr3_nt: TGTGCCAGCAGCCAAGATCCGGGCGGGCCAACCTACGAGCAGTACTTC
cdr3_aa: CASSQDPGGPTYEQYF
j_call: TRBJ2-7
v_call: TRBV14
clone_size: .
d_call: .

cdr3_nt: TGTGCCAGCAGCTTAGTGGGGGGGTACAATCAGCCCCAGCATTTT
cdr3_aa: CASSLVGGYNQPQHF
j_call: TRBJ1-5
v_call: TRBV11-2
clone_size: .
d_call: .

cdr3_nt: TGCGCCAGCAGCTTGGCGACAGGGTTCTACGAGCAGTACTTC
cdr3_aa: CASSLATGFYEQYF
j_call: TRBJ2-7
v_call: TRBV5-1
clone_size: .
d_call: TRBD1

cdr3_nt: TGCGCCAGCAGCTTGGCGGGCCGGAGGCGCACTGAAGCTTTCTTT
cdr3_aa: CASSLAGRRRTEAFF
j_call: TRBJ1-1
v_call: TRBV5-1
clone_size: .
d_call: .

cdr3_nt: TGCGCCAGCAGCTTGGACAGCCCCTCTGGAAACACCATATATTTT
cdr3_aa: CASSLDSPSGNTIYF
j_call: TRBJ1-3
v_call: TRBV5-1
clone_size: once
d_call: .

cdr3_nt: TGTGCCAGCAGCCGACAGGGAAGACACGAGCAGTACTTC
cdr3_aa: CASSRQGRHEQYF
j_call: TRBJ2-7
v_call: TRBV27
clone_size: .
d_call: TRBD1

cdr3_nt: TGCGCCAGCAGCCCCGGACTAGCGGTCACAGATACGCAGTATTTT
cdr3_aa: CASSPGLAVTDTQYF
j_call: TRBJ2-3
v_call: TRBV5-1
clone_size: few
d_call: TRBD2

cdr3_nt: TGCGCCAGCAGCCAAGTCGTAGCGGGAGGGCCCCCAGAGACCCAGTACTTC
cdr3_aa: CASSQVVAGGPPETQYF
j_call: TRBJ2-5
v_call: TRBV4-3
clone_size: .
d_call: TRBD2

cdr3_nt: TGCGCCAGCAGCCAAGATAGGGGGGGGGACCAGTTCTTC
cdr3_aa: CASSQDRGGDQFF
j_call: TRBJ2-1
v_call: TRBV4-3
clone_size: .
d_call: .

cdr3_nt: TGCGCCAGCAGCTTCGACAGGGTTGGCGGAGAGACCCAGTACTTC
cdr3_aa: CASSFDRVGGETQYF
j_call: TRBJ2-5
v_call: TRBV5-1
clone_size: .
d_call: TRBD1

cdr3_nt: TGTGCCAGCAGTGAAGCGCTGACAGGGGGTAGGAGTGAGCAGTTCTTC
cdr3_aa: CASSEALTGGRSEQFF
j_call: TRBJ2-1
v_call: TRBV6-1
clone_size: once
d_call: TRBD1

cdr3_nt: TGCGCCAGCACCGGGACGGGAGGGCCGGTTGAGCAGTACTTC
cdr3_aa: CASTGTGGPVEQYF
j_call: TRBJ2-7
v_call: TRBV5-1
clone_size: .
d_call: TRBD2

cdr3_nt: TGTGCCAGCAGCTTAGAGGGCGGGAGAGCCTACGAGCAGTACTTC
cdr3_aa: CASSLEGGRAYEQYF
j_call: TRBJ2-7
v_call: TRBV13
clone_size: .
d_call: TRBD2

cdr3_nt: TGTGCCAGCAGCCCTACTCTAATAGGGGCCAACGTCCTGACTTTC
cdr3_aa: CASSPTLIGANVLTF
j_call: TRBJ2-6
v_call: TRBV6-5
clone_size: once
d_call: .

cdr3_nt: TGCGCCAGCAGCGCCGCATTCGTAGTTGCAATCCCCTCCCATACGCAGTATTTT
cdr3_aa: CASSAAFVVAIPSHTQYF
j_call: TRBJ2-3
v_call: TRBV5-1
clone_size: .
d_call: .

cdr3_nt: TGCGCCAGCAGCTTTGGTTCGAACAGAATTGAAGCTTTCTTT
cdr3_aa: CASSFGSNRIEAFF
j_call: TRBJ1-1
v_call: TRBV5-1
clone_size: .
d_call: .

cdr3_nt: TGCGCCAGCAGCCAAGAACCGGGGGGTGAAGCTTTCTTT
cdr3_aa: CASSQEPGGEAFF
j_call: TRBJ1-1
v_call: TRBV4-3
clone_size: .
d_call: .

cdr3_nt: TGTGCCAGCAGTTACCCAGGGGCTGGAAACACCATATATTTT
cdr3_aa: CASSYPGAGNTIYF
j_call: TRBJ1-3
v_call: TRBV6-5
clone_size: .
d_call: .

cdr3_nt: TGTGCCAGCAGCCAAGAAGGGGACATGAAGACCCAGTACTTC
cdr3_aa: CASSQEGDMKTQYF
j_call: TRBJ2-5
v_call: TRBV4-2
clone_size: .
d_call: .

cdr3_nt: TGTGCCAGCAGCTTATGGCTAGCGTCGAACACCGGGGAGCTGTTTTTT
cdr3_aa: CASSLWLASNTGELFF
j_call: TRBJ2-2
v_call: TRBV7-6
clone_size: .
d_call: .

cdr3_nt: TGTGCCAGCAGCTTAGTTTCCCGGGTCTACGAGCAGTACTTC
cdr3_aa: CASSLVSRVYEQYF
j_call: TRBJ2-7
v_call: TRBV11-3
clone_size: .
d_call: .

cdr3_nt: TGTGCCAGCAGCTTAAATGCAGGGAACACTGAAGCTTTCTTT
cdr3_aa: CASSLNAGNTEAFF
j_call: TRBJ1-1
v_call: TRBV7-3
clone_size: .
d_call: .

cdr3_nt: TGCGCCAGCAGCCAAAATCTAAAATCCTACGAGCAGTACTTC
cdr3_aa: CASSQNLKSYEQYF
j_call: TRBJ2-7
v_call: TRBV4-3
clone_size: .
d_call: .

cdr3_nt: TGTGCCAGCAGCCAGCGGAACTATGGCTACACCTTC
cdr3_aa: CASSQRNYGYTF
j_call: TRBJ1-2
v_call: TRBV11-2
clone_size: .
d_call: .

cdr3_nt: TGTGCCAGCAGCTTTCCTAGATTTGGCAATGAGCAGTTCTTC
cdr3_aa: CASSFPRFGNEQFF
j_call: TRBJ2-1
v_call: TRBV5-6
clone_size: few
d_call: .

cdr3_nt: TGTGCCAGCCGGGTGGAGTACAGCAATCAGCCCCAGCATTTT
cdr3_aa: CASRVEYSNQPQHF
j_call: TRBJ1-5
v_call: TRBV2
clone_size: once
d_call: .

cdr3_nt: TGCAGCGTCGGGGGGGGAATTAACTATGGCTACACCTTC
cdr3_aa: CSVGGGINYGYTF
j_call: TRBJ1-2
v_call: TRBV29-1
clone_size: .
d_call: .

cdr3_nt: TGTGCCAGCCGTAGGGGCCCTGAAGCTTTCTTT
cdr3_aa: CASRRGPEAFF
j_call: TRBJ1-1
v_call: TRBV27
clone_size: .
d_call: .

cdr3_nt: TGTGCCATCAGGGGACAGGTTCGAAACACCATATATTTT
cdr3_aa: CAIRGQVRNTIYF
j_call: TRBJ1-3
v_call: TRBV10-3
clone_size: .
d_call: TRBD1

cdr3_nt: TGTGCCAGTAGTATAGATATCAGACAGAGAGCTAACTATGGCTACACCTTC
cdr3_aa: CASSIDIRQRANYGYTF
j_call: TRBJ1-2
v_call: TRBV19
clone_size: .
d_call: .

cdr3_nt: TGTGCCAGCAGCTTTTTAACTAGCGGGAGGGTCGAGCAGTACTTC
cdr3_aa: CASSFLTSGRVEQYF
j_call: TRBJ2-7
v_call: TRBV5-4
clone_size: .
d_call: TRBD2